This TCR beta chain derives from a study of blood T cells in healthy people across ages. At the level of the study: Capture via template switching afforded approximately one barcoded beta molecule per two T cells.

With a J-beta primer mix and a sample-barcoded 5' primer, a second PCR ran about 6 to 11 cycles. TCRdb re-analysed the 5' RACE reads in MiXCR, keeping a single row per CDR3 protein. The data contain roughly 1.5 million distinct CDR3 sequences, around 40% of them singletons. Study-wide results and caveats: Across the age range, TCR beta diversity per million T cells fell in a roughly linear way. Estimates based on one million T cells were treated as lower bounds. Greater diversity and more naive CD4+ cells were seen in long-lived donors than in aged donors.

Germline loops: CDR1 LGHDT, CDR2 YNNKEL (reference sequence). After removal of 2 bases from V and 1 base from J, the junction contained 3 bases not matched to a gene. The CDR3 extends over 15 amino acids. In this sample, this clonotype turned up many times. What it binds is not known. The V and J genes are TRBV3-1 and TRBJ2-7; TRBD1 matches 9 bases. The source material was blood. The receptor comes from a woman between 18 and 29 years old in good health. The CDR3 DNA follows: TGTGCCAGCAGCCAAAAGGGACAGGGTTCCTACGAGCAGTACTTC. Translation gives CASSQKGQGSYEQYF.